This T cell receptor (beta chain) is from a study of blood T cell repertoires in COVID-19. Study-level information: Whether acute or convalescent, the COVID-19 samples came from the United States, Italy and Spain. T cells, B-cell-depleted T cells, or PBMCs provided the cDNA or gDNA that served as material.

Across 24 US areas, participants ranged in age from about 18 to 90 years. Recovery among Cohort 3 donors was established by two negative PCRs, clearance, or symptom resolution. The CDR3 contains 16 residues. The germline CDR1 and CDR2 sequences are SGHRS and YFSETQ. Trimming stripped 4 bases from V and 2 bases from J, with 13 bases between. This table comes from immunoSEQ multiplex PCR, and its TCRdb copy is limited to in-frame clones, with some not included. The sample lists roughly 190,000 clones; roughly four fifths were seen once. Sequencing was done on a sample of PBMCs or T cells enriched from blood (not recorded which). The sequence derives from a man aged 35-49 years who had recovered from COVID-19. The chain employs TRBV5-1 and TRBJ2-6; D may be TRBD2 (6 bases). The CDR3 DNA reads TGCGCCAGCAGCCAAAGCGCGGGGCCTGGGGCCAACGTCCTGACTTTC. Amino acids: CASSQSAGPGANVLTF.